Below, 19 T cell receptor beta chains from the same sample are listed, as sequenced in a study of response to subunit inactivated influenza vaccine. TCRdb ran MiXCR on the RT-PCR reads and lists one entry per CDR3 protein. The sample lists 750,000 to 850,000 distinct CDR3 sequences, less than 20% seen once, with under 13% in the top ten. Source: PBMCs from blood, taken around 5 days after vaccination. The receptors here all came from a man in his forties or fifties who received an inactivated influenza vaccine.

The DNA of the CDR3 is TGTGCCAGCAGCTTATTAGGGGGGCGCATACAGACCCAGTACTTC. Amino acids: CASSLLGGRIQTQYF. V is TRBV7-9 and J is TRBJ2-5; D might be TRBD1 or TRBD2, each matching 6 bases. Germline V CDR1 and CDR2: SEHNR, FQNEAQ (reference sequence). V lost 2 bases to trimming and J lost 6 bases, with 16 bases between them. The length of the CDR3 is 15 residues. The full variable domain, its missing parts supplied by reference TRBV7-9 and TRBJ2-5, is DTGVSQNPRHKITKRGQNVTFRCDPISEHNRLYWYRQTLGQGPEFLTYFQNEAQLEKSRLLSDRFSAERPKGSFSTLEIQRTEQGDSAMYLCASSLLGGRIQTQYFGPGTRLLVL.

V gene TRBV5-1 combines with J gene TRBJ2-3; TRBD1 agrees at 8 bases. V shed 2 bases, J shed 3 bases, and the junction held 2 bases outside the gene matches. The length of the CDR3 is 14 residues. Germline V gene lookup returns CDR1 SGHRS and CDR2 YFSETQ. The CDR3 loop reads CASSLQGETDTQYF. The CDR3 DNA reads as TGCGCCAGCAGCTTACAGGGGGAAACAGATACGCAGTATTTT.

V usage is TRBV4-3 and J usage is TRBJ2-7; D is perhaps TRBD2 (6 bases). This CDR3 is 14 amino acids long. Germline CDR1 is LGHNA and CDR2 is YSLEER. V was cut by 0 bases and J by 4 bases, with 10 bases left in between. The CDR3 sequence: CASSQDSSAYEQYF. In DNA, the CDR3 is TGCGCCAGCAGCCAAGACTCTAGCGCGTACGAGCAGTACTTC.

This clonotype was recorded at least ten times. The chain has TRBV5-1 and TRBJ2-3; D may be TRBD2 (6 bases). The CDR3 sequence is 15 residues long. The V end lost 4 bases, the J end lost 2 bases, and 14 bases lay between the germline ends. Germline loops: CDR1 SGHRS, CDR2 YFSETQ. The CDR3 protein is CASSLETRATDTQYF. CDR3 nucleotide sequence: TGCGCCAGCAGCCTCGAGACTAGAGCCACAGATACGCAGTATTTT.

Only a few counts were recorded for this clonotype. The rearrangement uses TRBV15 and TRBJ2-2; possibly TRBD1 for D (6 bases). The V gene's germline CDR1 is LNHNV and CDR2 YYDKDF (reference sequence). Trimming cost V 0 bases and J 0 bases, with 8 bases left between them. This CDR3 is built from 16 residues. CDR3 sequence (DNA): TGTGCCACCAGCAGAGAAACAGGGACGAACACCGGGGAGCTGTTTTTT. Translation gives CATSRETGTNTGELFF. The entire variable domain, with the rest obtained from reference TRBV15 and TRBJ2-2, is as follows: DAMVIQNPRYQVTQFGKPVTLSCSQTLNHNVMYWYQQKSSQAPKLLFHYYDKDFNNEADTPDNFQSRRPNTSFCFLDIRSPGLGDTAMYLCATSRETGTNTGELFFGEGSRLTVL.

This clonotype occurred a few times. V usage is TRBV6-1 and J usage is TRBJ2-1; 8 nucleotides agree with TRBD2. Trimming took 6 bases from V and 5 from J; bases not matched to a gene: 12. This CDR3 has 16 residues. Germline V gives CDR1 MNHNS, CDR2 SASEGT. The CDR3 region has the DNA TGTGCCAGCAGCTTTGTCCCGGCGGGGGGAAACAATGAGCAGTTCTTC. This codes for CASSFVPAGGNNEQFF.

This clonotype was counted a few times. The CDR3 sequence is CASSRETEQYF. In DNA form, the CDR3 reads TGTGCCAGCAGCCGGGAGACTGAGCAGTACTTC. V usage is TRBV7-9 and J usage is TRBJ2-7; a weak D match, TRBD2 (6 bases). The CDR3 totals 11 residues. Germline V gives CDR1 SEHNR, CDR2 FQNEAQ (reference sequence). V dropped 5 bases and J dropped 7 bases, with 9 bases sitting between them.

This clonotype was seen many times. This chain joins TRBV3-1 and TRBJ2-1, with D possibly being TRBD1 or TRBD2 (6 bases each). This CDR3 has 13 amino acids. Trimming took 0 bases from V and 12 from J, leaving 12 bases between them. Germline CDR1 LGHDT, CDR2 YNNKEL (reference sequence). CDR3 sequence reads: CASSQDEGGRQFF. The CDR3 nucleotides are TGTGCCAGCAGCCAAGATGAGGGGGGAAGGCAGTTCTTC.

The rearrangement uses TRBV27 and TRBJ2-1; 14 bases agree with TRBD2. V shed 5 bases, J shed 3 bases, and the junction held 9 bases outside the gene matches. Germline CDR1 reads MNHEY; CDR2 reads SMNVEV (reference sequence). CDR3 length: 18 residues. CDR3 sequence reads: CASSPRTSGRLYYNEQFF. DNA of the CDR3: TGTGCCAGCAGTCCCCGGACTAGCGGGAGGCTCTACTACAATGAGCAGTTCTTC.

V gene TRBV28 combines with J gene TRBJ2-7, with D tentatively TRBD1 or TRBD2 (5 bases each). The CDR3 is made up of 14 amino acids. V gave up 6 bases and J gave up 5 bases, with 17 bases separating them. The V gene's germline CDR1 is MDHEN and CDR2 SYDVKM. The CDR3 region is CASSGARRFDEQYF. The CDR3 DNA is TGTGCCAGCAGCGGGGCACGGCGGTTTGACGAGCAGTACTTC.

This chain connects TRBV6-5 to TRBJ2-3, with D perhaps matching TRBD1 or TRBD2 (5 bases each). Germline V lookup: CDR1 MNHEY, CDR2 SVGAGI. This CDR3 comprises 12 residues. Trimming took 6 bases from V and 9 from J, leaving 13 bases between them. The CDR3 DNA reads TGTGCCAGCAGGGACTCACAGGTGACGCAGTATTTT. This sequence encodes CASRDSQVTQYF.

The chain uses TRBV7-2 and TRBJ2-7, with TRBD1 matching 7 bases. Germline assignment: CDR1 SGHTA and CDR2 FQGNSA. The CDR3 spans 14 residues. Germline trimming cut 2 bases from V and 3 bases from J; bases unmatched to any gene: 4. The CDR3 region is CASSLLWDSYEQYF. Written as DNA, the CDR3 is TGTGCCAGCAGCTTATTGTGGGACAGCTACGAGCAGTACTTC.

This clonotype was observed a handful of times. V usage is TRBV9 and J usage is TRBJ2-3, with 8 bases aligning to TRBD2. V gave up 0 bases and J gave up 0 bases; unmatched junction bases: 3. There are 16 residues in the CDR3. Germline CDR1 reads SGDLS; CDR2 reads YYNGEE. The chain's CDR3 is CASSVGREVSTDTQYF. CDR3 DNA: TGTGCCAGCAGCGTAGGGCGGGAGGTTAGCACAGATACGCAGTATTTT.

The CDR3, as DNA: TGTGCCAGCAGCCGGGAGGGACTAGTTGGATACGAGCAGTACTTC. This gives the protein CASSREGLVGYEQYF. V and J are TRBV7-2 and TRBJ2-7, with TRBD2 matching over 8 bases. The CDR3 covers 15 residues. Germline V lookup: CDR1 SGHTA, CDR2 FQGNSA. The V segment lost 5 bases and the J segment 4 bases; nucleotides outside the gene matches: 10.

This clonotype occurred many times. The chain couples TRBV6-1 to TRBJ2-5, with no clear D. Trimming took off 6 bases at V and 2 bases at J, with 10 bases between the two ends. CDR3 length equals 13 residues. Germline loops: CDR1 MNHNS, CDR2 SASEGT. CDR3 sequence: CASSLTVQETQYF. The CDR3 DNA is TGTGCCAGCAGCTTAACCGTTCAAGAGACCCAGTACTTC.

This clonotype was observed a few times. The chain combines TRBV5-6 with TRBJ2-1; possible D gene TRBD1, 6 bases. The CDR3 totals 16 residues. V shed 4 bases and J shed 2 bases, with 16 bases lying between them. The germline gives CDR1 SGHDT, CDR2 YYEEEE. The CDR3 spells CASSLDGQLAYNEQFF. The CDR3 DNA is TGTGCCAGCAGCCTCGACGGACAGTTAGCCTACAATGAGCAGTTCTTC.

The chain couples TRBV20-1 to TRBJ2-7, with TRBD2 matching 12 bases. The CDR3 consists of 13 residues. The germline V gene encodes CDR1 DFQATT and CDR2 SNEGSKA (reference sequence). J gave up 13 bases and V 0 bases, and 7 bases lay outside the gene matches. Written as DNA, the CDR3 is TGCAGTGCTAGAGATTGGACTAGCGGGAAATACTACTTC. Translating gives CSARDWTSGKYYF.

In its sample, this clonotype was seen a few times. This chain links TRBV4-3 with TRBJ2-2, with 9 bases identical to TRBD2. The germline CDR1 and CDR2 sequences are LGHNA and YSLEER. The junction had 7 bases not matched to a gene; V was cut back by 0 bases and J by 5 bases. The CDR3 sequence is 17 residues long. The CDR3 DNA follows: TGCGCCAGCAGCCAAGATCGGCAGACTAGCGGTACCGGGGAGCTGTTTTTT. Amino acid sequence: CASSQDRQTSGTGELFF.

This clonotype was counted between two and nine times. The CDR3 is CASSPDLSETQYF. CDR3 nucleotide sequence: TGTGCCAGCTCACCAGATCTTTCGGAGACCCAGTACTTC. The chain carries TRBV18 and TRBJ2-5; D is unresolved. Germline CDR1 is KGHSH and CDR2 is LQKENI. The CDR3 runs 13 residues. V lost 2 bases to trimming and J lost 5 bases, with 9 bases between them.